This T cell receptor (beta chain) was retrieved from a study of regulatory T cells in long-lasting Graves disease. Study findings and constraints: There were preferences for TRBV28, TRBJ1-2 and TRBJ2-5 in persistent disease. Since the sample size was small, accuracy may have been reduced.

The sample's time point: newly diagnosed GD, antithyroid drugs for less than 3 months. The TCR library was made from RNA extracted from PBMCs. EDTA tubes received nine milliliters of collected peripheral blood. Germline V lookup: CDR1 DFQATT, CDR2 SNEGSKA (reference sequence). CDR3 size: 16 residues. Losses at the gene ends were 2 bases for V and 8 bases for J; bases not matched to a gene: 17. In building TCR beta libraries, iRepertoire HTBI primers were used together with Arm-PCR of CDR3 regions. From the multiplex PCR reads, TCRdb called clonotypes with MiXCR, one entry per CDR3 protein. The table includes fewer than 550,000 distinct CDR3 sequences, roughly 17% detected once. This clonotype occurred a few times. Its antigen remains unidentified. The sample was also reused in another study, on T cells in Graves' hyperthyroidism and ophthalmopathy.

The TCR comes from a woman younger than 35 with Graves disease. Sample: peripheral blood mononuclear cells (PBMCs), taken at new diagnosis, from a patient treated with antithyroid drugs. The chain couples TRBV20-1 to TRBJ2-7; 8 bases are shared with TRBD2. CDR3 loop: CSARTHGSGGSTKQYF. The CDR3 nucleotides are TGCAGTGCTAGAACCCACGGGAGCGGGGGCTCAACAAAGCAGTACTTC.